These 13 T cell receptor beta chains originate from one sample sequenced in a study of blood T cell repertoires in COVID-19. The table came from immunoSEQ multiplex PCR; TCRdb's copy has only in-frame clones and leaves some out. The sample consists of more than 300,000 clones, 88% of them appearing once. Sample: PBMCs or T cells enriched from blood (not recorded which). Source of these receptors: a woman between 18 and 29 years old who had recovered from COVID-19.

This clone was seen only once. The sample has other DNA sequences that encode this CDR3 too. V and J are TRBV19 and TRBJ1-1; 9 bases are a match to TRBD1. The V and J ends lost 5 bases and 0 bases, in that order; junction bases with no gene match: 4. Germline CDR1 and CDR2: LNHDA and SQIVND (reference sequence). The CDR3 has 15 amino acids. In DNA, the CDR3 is TGTGCCAGTAGTCCCGGGACAGGGATGAACACTGAAGCTTTCTTT. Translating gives CASSPGTGMNTEAFF.

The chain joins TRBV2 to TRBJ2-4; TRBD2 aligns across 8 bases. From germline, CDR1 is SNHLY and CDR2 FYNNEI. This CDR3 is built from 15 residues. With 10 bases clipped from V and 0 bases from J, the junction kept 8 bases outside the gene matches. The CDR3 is CANSGGTLAKNIQYF. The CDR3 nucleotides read TGTGCCAACAGCGGGGGAACACTAGCCAAAAACATTCAGTACTTC.

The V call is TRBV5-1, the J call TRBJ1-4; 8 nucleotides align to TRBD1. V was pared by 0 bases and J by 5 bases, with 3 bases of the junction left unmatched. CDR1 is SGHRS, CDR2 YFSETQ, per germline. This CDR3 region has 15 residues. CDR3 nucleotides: TGCGCCAGCAGCTTGGATAACAGGGGGAATGAAAAACTGTTTTTT. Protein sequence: CASSLDNRGNEKLFF.

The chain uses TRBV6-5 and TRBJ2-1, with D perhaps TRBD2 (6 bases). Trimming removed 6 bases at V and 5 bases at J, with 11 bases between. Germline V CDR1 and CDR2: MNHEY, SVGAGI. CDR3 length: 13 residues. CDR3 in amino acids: CASSPTSHNEQFF. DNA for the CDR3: TGTGCCAGCAGCCCCACTAGCCACAATGAGCAGTTCTTC.

This CDR3 is CATSRLQGYEQYF. The DNA for the CDR3 is TGTGCCACCAGCAGGTTACAGGGCTACGAGCAGTACTTC. The rearrangement links TRBV15 to TRBJ2-7, with D maybe TRBD1 (6 bases). The CDR3 sequence is 13 residues long. From germline, CDR1 is LNHNV and CDR2 YYDKDF (reference sequence). V gave up 3 bases and J gave up 3 bases, with 9 bases separating them.

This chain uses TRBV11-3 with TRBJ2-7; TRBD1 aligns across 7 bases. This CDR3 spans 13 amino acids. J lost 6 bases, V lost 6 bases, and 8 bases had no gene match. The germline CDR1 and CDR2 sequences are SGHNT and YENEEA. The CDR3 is CASSSGGWGEQYF. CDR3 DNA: TGTGCCAGCAGTTCAGGGGGTTGGGGCGAGCAGTACTTC.

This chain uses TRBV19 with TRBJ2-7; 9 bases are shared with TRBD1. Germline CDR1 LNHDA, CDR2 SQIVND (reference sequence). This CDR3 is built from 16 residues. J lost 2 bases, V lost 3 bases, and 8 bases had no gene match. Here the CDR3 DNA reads TGTGCCAGTAGTATCGCCGGGACAGGGATAACCTACGAGCAGTACTTC. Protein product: CASSIAGTGITYEQYF.

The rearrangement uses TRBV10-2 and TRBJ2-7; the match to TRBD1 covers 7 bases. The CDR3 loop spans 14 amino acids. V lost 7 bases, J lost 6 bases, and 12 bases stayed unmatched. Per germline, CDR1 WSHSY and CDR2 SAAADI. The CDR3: CASTRQGSSSEQYF. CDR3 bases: TGCGCCAGCACCCGACAGGGAAGTTCGTCCGAGCAGTACTTC.

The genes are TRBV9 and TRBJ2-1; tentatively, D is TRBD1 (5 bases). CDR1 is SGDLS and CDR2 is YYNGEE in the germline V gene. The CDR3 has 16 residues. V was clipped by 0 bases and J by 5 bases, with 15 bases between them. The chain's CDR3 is CASSVEGRVAHNEQFF. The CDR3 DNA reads TGTGCCAGCAGCGTAGAAGGCAGGGTGGCCCACAATGAGCAGTTCTTC.

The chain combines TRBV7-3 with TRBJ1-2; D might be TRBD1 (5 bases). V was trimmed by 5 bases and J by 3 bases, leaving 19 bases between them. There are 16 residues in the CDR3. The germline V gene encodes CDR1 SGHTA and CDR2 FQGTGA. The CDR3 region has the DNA TGTGCCAGCAGCCCGAACCGTCGGGGGGTGGACTATGGCTACACCTTC. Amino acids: CASSPNRRGVDYGYTF.

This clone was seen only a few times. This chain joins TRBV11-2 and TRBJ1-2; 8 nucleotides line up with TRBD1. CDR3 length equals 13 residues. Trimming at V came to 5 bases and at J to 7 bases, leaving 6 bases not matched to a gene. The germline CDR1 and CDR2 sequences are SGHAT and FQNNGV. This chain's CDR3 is CASSPGQGSGYTF. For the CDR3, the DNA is TGTGCCAGCAGCCCCGGACAGGGAAGTGGCTACACCTTC.

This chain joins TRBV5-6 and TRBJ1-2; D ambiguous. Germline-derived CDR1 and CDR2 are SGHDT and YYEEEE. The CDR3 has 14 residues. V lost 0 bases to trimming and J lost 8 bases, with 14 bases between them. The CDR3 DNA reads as TGTGCCAGCAGCTTGGCATCTTCCCGAGGAGGCTACACCTTC. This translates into CASSLASSRGGYTF.

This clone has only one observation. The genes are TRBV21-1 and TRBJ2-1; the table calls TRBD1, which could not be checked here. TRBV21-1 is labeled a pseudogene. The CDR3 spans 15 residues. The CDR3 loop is CASNSYSSSYNEQFF. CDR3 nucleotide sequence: TGTGCCAGCAACAGCTACTCCAGCTCCTACAATGAGCAGTTCTTC.